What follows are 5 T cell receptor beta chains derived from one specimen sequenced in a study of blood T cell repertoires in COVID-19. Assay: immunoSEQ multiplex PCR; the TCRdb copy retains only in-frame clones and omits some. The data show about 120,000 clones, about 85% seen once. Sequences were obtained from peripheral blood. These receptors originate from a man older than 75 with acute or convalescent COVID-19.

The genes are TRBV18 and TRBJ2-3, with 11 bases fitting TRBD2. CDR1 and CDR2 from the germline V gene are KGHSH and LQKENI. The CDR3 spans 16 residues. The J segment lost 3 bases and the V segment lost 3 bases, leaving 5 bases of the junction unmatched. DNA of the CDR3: TGTGCCAGCTCACCGATGACTAGCGGGAAAACAGATACGCAGTATTTT. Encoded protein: CASSPMTSGKTDTQYF.

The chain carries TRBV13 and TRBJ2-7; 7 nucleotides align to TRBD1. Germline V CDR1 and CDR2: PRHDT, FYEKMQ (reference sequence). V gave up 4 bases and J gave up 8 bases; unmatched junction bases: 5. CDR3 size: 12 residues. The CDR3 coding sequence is TGTGCCAGCAGCTCGACAGGGTCTCAGCAGTACTTC. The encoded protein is CASSSTGSQQYF.

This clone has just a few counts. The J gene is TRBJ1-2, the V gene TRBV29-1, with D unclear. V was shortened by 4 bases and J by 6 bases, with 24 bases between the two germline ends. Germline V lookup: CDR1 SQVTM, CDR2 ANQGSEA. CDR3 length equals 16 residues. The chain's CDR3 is CSVVPADPPRGDGYTF. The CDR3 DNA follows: TGCAGCGTTGTTCCGGCAGACCCACCGAGAGGAGATGGCTACACCTTC.

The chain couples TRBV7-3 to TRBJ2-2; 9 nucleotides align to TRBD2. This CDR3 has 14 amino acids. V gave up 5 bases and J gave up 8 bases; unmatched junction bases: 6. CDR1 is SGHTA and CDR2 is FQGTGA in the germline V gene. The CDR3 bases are TGTGCCAGCAGCCCAATAGCGGGAGTTGGGGAGCTGTTTTTT. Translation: CASSPIAGVGELFF.

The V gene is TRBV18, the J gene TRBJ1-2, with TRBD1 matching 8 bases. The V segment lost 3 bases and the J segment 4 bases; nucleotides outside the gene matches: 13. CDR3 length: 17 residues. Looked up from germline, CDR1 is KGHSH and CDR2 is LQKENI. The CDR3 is CASSPPSTGGSFYGYTF. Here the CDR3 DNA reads TGTGCCAGCTCACCCCCTTCCACAGGGGGAAGTTTCTATGGCTACACCTTC.